This T cell receptor (beta chain) was sequenced in a study of CD8 T cells in Susac syndrome. RNA amounts of roughly 0.5 to 1 ug underwent reverse transcription with random hexamers. MiXCR, applied by TCRdb to the immunoSEQ multiplex PCR reads, yields one record per CDR3 protein. Of fewer than 90,000 distinct CDR3 sequences in the sample, over 85% were seen once. Trimming removed 1 base from V and 7 bases from J; junction bases left unmatched: 13. CDR1 is LGHNA, CDR2 YSLEER, per germline. This CDR3 comprises 18 residues. This chain joins TRBV4-3 and TRBJ2-1; 10 nucleotides match TRBD2. This receptor was identified in a human donor with Susac syndrome. The material sequenced was CD8+ T cells from PBMCs. For the CDR3, the DNA is TGCGCCAGCAGCCAAGTTCGGGCTAGCGGGAGAATGGAGAATGAGCAGTTCTTC. It translates to CASSQVRASGRMENEQFF.